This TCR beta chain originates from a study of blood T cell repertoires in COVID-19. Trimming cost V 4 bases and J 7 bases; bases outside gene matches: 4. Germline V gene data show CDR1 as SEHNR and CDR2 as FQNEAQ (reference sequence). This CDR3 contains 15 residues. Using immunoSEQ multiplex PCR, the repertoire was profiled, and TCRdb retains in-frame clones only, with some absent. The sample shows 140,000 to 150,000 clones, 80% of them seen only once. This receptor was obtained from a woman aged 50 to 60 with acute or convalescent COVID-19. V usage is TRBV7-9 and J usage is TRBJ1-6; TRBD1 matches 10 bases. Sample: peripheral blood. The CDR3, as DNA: TGTGCCAGCAGCTGGGACAGGGGACACAATTCACCCCTCCACTTT. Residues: CASSWDRGHNSPLHF.